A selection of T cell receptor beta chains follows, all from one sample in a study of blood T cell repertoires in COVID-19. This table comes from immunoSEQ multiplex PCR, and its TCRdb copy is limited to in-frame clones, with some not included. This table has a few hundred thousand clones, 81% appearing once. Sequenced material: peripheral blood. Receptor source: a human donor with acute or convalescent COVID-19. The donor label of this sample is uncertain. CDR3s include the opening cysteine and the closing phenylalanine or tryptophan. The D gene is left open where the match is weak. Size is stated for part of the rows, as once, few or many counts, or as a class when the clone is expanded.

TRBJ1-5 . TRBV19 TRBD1 TGTGCCAGTAGTATAGTATCAGGGGGGAGCAATCAGCCCCAGCATTTT CASSIVSGGSNQPQHF
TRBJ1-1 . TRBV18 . TGTGCCAGCTCACCGGCAGGGGTGGCCACTGAAGCTTTCTTT CASSPAGVATEAFF
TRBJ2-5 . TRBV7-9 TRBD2 TGTGCCAGCAGCCTGAGACTAGCGGGGGATCAAGAGACCCAGTACTTC CASSLRLAGDQETQYF
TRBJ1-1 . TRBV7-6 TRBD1 TGTGCCAGCAGCTTAGGGGGGACAGGGGATCGTGAAGCTTTCTTT CASSLGGTGDREAFF
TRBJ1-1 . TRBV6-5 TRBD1 TGTGCCAGCAGTTTCTCCGGGACAGGGAGGGACACTGAAGCTTTCTTT CASSFSGTGRDTEAFF
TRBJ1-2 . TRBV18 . TGTGCCAGCTCAGCAGGGTTTAACTATGGCTACACCTTC CASSAGFNYGYTF
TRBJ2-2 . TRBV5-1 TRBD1 TGCGCCAGCAGCTCCGGAGGGACAGGGGGCAATCTAGGGGAGCTGTTTTTT CASSSGGTGGNLGELFF
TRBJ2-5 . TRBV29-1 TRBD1 TGCAGCGTTGAAGATTCCAGGGGGTTAAAGACCCAGTACTTC CSVEDSRGLKTQYF
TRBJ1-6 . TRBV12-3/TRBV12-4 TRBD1 TGTGCCTCGGGACAGAATAATTCACCCCTCCACTTT CASGQNNSPLHF
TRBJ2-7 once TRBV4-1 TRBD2 TGCGCCAGCAGCCAAGCCGGGACTAGCGGGTCAAGAGGCTCCTACGAGCAGTACTTC CASSQAGTSGSRGSYEQYF
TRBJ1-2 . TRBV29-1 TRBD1 TGCAGCGTTTTGCCAATACAGGGGGCGCCCACCTATGGCTACACCTTC CSVLPIQGAPTYGYTF
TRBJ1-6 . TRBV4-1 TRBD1 TGCGCCAGCAGCCCCCAGATCCAGGGGGATTCACCCCTCCACTTT CASSPQIQGDSPLHF
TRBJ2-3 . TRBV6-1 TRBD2 TGTGCCAGCAGTGAAGGACTAGCGGTCTTCGCAGATACGCAGTATTTT CASSEGLAVFADTQYF
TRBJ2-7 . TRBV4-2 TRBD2 TGTGCCAGCAGCCAGAGGGGAGGGCCGGGGGAGCAGTACTTC CASSQRGGPGEQYF
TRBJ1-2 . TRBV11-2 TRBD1 TGTGCCAGCAGCACTCTAGGGACAGGGAACCATGGCTACACCTTC CASSTLGTGNHGYTF
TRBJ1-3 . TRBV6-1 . TGTGCCAGCAGTGAGGGGGGGGCTGGAAACACCATATATTTT CASSEGGAGNTIYF
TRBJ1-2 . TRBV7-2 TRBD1 TGTGCCAGCAGAAGACAGGGTGTGGACTATGGCTACACCTTC CASRRQGVDYGYTF
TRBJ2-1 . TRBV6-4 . TGTGCCAGCAGTGTTGAGTTATACAATGAGCAGTTCTTC CASSVELYNEQFF